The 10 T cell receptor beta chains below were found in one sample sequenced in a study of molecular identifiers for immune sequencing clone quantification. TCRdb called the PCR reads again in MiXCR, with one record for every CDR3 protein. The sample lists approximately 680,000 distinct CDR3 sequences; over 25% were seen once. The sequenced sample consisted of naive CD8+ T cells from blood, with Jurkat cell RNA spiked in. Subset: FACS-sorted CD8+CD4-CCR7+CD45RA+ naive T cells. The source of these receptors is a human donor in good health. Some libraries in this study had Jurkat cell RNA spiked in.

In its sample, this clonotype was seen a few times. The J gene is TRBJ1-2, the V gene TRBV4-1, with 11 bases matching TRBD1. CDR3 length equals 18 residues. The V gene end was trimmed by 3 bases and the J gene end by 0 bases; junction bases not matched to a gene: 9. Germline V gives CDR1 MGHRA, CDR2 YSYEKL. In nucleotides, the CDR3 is TGCGCCAGCAGCCAGGACAGGGGGCTTCCTCCAGCTAACTATGGCTACACCTTC. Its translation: CASSQDRGLPPANYGYTF.

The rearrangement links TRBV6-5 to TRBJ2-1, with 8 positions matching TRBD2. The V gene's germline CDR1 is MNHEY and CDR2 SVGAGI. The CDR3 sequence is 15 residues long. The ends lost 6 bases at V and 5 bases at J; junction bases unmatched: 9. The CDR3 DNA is TGTGCCAGCAGGCCCTCAGCGGGAGACGACAATGAGCAGTTCTTC. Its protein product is CASRPSAGDDNEQFF.

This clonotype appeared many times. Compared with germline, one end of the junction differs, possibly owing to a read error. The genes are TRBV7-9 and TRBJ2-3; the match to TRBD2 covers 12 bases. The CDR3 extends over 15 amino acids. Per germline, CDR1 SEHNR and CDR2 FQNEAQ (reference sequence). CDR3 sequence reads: CASSLAGGEADTQYF. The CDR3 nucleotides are TGTGCCAGCAGCCTAGCGGGAGGGGAAGCAGATACGCAGTATTTT.

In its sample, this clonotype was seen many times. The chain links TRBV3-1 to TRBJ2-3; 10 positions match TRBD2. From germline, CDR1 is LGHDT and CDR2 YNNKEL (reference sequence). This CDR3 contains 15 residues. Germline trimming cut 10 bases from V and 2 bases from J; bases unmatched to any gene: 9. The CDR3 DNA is TGTGCCACCCGGAGCGGGAGGGATTACACAGATACGCAGTATTTT. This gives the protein CATRSGRDYTDTQYF.

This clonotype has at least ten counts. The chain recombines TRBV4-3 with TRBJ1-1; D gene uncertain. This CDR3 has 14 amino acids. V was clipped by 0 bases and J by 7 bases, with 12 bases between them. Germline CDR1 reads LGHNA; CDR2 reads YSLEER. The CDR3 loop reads CASSQDRSLYEAFF. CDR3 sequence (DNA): TGCGCCAGCAGCCAAGATCGTTCCCTCTATGAAGCTTTCTTT.

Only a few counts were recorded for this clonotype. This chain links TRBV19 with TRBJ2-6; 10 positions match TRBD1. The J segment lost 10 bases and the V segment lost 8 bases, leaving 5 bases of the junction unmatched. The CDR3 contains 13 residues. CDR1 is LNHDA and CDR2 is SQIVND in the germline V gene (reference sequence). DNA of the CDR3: TGTGCCAGTGGACAGGGGGGTATAAACGTCCTGACTTTC. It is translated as CASGQGGINVLTF.

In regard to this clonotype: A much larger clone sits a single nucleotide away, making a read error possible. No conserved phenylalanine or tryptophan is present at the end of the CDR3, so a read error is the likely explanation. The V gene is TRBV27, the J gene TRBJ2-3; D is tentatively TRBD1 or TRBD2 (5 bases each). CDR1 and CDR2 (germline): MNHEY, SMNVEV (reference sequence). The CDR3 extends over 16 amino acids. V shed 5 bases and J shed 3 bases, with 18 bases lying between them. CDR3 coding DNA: TGTGCCAGCAGTCCCCAGACAGTAGAGGGTACAGATACGCAGTATTTA. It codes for CASSPQTVEGTDTQYL.

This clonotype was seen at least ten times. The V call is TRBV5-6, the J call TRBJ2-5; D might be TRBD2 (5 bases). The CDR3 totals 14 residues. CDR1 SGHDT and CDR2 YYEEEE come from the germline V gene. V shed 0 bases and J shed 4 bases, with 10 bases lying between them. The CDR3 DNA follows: TGTGCCAGCAGCTTGGGACCCGGAGGAGAGACCCAGTACTTC. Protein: CASSLGPGGETQYF.

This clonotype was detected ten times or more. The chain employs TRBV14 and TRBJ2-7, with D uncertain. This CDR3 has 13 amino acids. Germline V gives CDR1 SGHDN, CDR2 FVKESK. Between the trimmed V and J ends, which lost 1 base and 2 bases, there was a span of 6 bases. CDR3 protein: CASSQGGPYEQYF. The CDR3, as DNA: TGTGCCAGCAGCCAAGGCGGCCCCTACGAGCAGTACTTC. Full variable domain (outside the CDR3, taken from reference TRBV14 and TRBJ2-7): EAGVTQFPSHSVIEKGQTVTLRCDPISGHDNLYWYRRVMGKEIKFLLHFVKESKQDESGMPNNRFLAERTGGTYSTLKVQPAELEDSGVYFCASSQGGPYEQYFGPGTRLTVT.

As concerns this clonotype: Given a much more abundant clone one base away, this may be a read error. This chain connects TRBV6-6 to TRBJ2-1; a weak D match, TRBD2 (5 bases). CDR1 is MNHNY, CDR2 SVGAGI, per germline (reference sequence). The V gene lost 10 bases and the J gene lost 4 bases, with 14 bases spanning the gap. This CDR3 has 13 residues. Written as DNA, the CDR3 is TGTGCCAACATCCACGGGGTTTACAATGAGCAGTTCTTC. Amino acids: CANIHGVYNEQFF.